This is a list of T cell receptor beta chains from one sample in a study of T-cell reconstitution after alpha-beta-depleted transplantation in children. TCRdb processed the PCR reads anew with MiXCR; each CDR3 protein has one entry. The table has approximately 980,000 distinct CDR3 sequences, 25% to 35% seen once. The sample in question was PBMCs, mostly from graft donor cells, obtained 360 days after TCRalphabeta/CD19-depleted stem cell transplant. The receptors were gathered from a boy in the first two years of life who had a stem cell transplant for SCID, so the T cells may come from the graft donor. Both conserved end residues are part of each CDR3. Fields, in order: V gene, J gene, clone size, D gene, CDR3 protein, CDR3 DNA. D genes are given only for firm matches. Clone size is shown for a subset of rows, as once, few, many or a class of expanded clone.

>TRBV5-1|TRBJ2-3|few|TRBD2
CASSPTEGRGTDTQYF
TGCGCCAGCAGCCCGACCGAAGGGCGGGGGACAGATACGCAGTATTTT
>TRBV20-1|TRBJ2-2|few|-
CSARKYRGRTNTGELFF
TGCAGTGCTAGGAAGTACCGAGGACGGACGAACACCGGGGAGCTGTTTTTT
>TRBV19|TRBJ1-1|-|-
CASSVGYTEAFF
TGTGCCAGTAGTGTCGGCTACACTGAAGCTTTCTTT
>TRBV7-9|TRBJ2-7|-|-
CASSLEKAGPSYEQYF
TGTGCCAGCAGCTTAGAAAAGGCAGGTCCCTCCTACGAGCAGTACTTC
>TRBV20-1|TRBJ2-1|-|TRBD2
CSGTGGGSYNEQFF
TGCAGCGGTACCGGGGGGGGAAGCTACAATGAGCAGTTCTTC
>TRBV6-6|TRBJ2-1|-|-
CASSTPGEAQFF
TGTGCCAGCAGCACACCCGGGGAGGCACAGTTCTTC
>TRBV28|TRBJ1-2|-|TRBD1
CASRSTGTGSYGYTF
TGTGCCAGCAGAAGTACCGGGACAGGGTCCTATGGCTACACCTTC
>TRBV5-1|TRBJ2-3|once|-
CASNRDSSPGTDTQYF
TGCGCCAGCAACCGGGACTCCTCCCCGGGCACAGATACGCAGTATTTT
>TRBV7-2|TRBJ1-1|-|-
CASSHLGMNTEAFF
TGTGCCAGCAGCCACCTGGGCATGAACACTGAAGCTTTCTTT
>TRBV13|TRBJ2-7|few|TRBD2
CASSSRLAGYEQYF
TGTGCCAGCAGCTCCCGACTAGCGGGCTACGAGCAGTACTTC
>TRBV10-3|TRBJ2-3|-|TRBD1
CAISELDRGTDTQYF
TGTGCCATCAGTGAATTGGACAGGGGCACAGATACGCAGTATTTT
>TRBV28|TRBJ2-5|-|TRBD1
CASSLRWTGLKTQYF
TGTGCCAGCAGTTTGAGATGGACAGGGTTAAAGACCCAGTACTTC
>TRBV12-3/TRBV12-4|TRBJ1-2|-|-
CASSLLGTPYGYTF
TGTGCCAGCAGTTTGTTAGGGACACCGTATGGCTACACCTTC
>TRBV14|TRBJ2-1|-|-
CASSQDIGLPYNEQFF
TGTGCCAGCAGCCAAGATATCGGACTTCCCTACAATGAGCAGTTCTTC
>TRBV15|TRBJ2-3|-|TRBD1
CATSRGPGQESDTQYF
TGTGCCACCAGCAGAGGTCCGGGACAGGAATCAGATACGCAGTATTTT
>TRBV24-1|TRBJ2-7|-|TRBD2
CATSDLSLAGIYEQYF
TGTGCCACCAGTGATTTGTCGCTAGCGGGGATATACGAGCAGTACTTC
>TRBV5-6|TRBJ2-2|few|-
CASTKGPQGRGELFF
TGTGCCAGCACCAAGGGACCCCAGGGAAGGGGGGAGCTGTTTTTT
>TRBV20-1|TRBJ2-3|-|TRBD2
CSAKRGGRTDTQYF
TGCAGTGCCAAGCGGGGGGGCCGGACAGATACGCAGTATTTT
>TRBV6-5|TRBJ2-7|-|-
CASSYSGRNYEQYF
TGTGCCAGCAGTTACTCGGGCAGAAACTACGAGCAGTACTTC
>TRBV4-2|TRBJ2-5|-|-
CASSQVGRETQETQYF
TGTGCCAGCAGCCAAGTTGGCAGGGAGACCCAAGAGACCCAGTACTTC
>TRBV7-2|TRBJ2-5|-|-
CASSRDSGRGTQYF
TGTGCCAGCAGCAGGGACTCGGGCAGGGGGACCCAGTACTTC
>TRBV10-3|TRBJ2-2|few|-
CATLLGTSGELFF
TGTGCCACCTTGCTCGGGACAAGCGGGGAGCTGTTTTTT
>TRBV12-3/TRBV12-4|TRBJ1-1|-|-
CASSNFALGTEAFF
TGTGCCAGCAGCAACTTTGCCCTGGGCACTGAAGCTTTCTTT
>TRBV6-5|TRBJ2-5|few|-
CASSYPGSAQETQYF
TGTGCCAGCAGTTATCCGGGGAGCGCCCAAGAGACCCAGTACTTC
>TRBV19|TRBJ2-7|-|-
CASMKGGGNEQYF
TGTGCCAGTATGAAAGGGGGAGGTAACGAGCAGTACTTC
>TRBV12-3/TRBV12-4|TRBJ2-3|few|TRBD2
CASSFGGWADTQYF
TGTGCCAGCAGTTTCGGGGGGTGGGCAGATACGCAGTATTTT
>TRBV30|TRBJ2-1|few|TRBD1
CAWSGTGRSYNEQFF
TGTGCCTGGAGCGGGACAGGGAGATCCTACAATGAGCAGTTCTTC
>TRBV20-1|TRBJ2-7|-|-
CSANLDIGQHF
TGCAGTGCCAACCTGGACATAGGGCAGCACTTC
>TRBV6-5|TRBJ2-6|-|TRBD1
CASSHGVQGDPGANVLTF
TGTGCCAGCAGTCACGGAGTACAGGGGGATCCAGGGGCCAACGTCCTGACTTTC
>TRBV12-3/TRBV12-4|TRBJ2-4|few|-
CASSFRGAKNIQYF
TGTGCCAGCAGTTTTCGGGGAGCCAAAAACATTCAGTACTTC
>TRBV3-1|TRBJ2-1|-|TRBD2
CASSQARTGLADYNEQFF
TGTGCCAGCAGCCAGGCACGGACCGGACTAGCGGATTACAATGAGCAGTTCTTC
>TRBV20-1|TRBJ2-3|-|TRBD2
CSARRTGRDTDTQYF
TGCAGTGCTCGCCGGACGGGGAGGGACACAGATACGCAGTATTTT
>TRBV27|TRBJ2-7|-|-
CASSLRQVPYEQYF
TGTGCCAGCAGTTTACGGCAGGTCCCCTACGAGCAGTACTTC
>TRBV29-1|TRBJ2-1|few|-
CSVFPNEQFF
TGCAGCGTTTTTCCCAATGAGCAGTTCTTC